A selection of T cell receptor beta chains follows, all from one sample in a study of regulatory T cells in long-lasting Graves disease. Using its own MiXCR run on the multiplex PCR reads, TCRdb lists one record per CDR3 protein. The sample carries about 660,000 distinct CDR3 sequences, about 30% recorded once. Sample: peripheral blood mononuclear cells (PBMCs), taken when the disease was refractory, from a patient treated with antithyroid drugs. These receptors were taken from a female donor with Graves disease. Both conserved end residues are part of each CDR3. Fields, in order: clone size, V gene, J gene, D gene, CDR3 DNA, CDR3 protein. D genes are given only for firm matches. The size of a clone is reported for some rows only, either as once, few or many, or as a class for expanded clones.

few	TRBV6-5	TRBJ1-1	TRBD1	TGTGCCAGCAGTTTACAGGGGACCACTGAAGCTTTCTTT	CASSLQGTTEAFF
.	TRBV7-8	TRBJ1-5	.	TGTGCCAGCAGGGTTGGCGGGGGGGGAAGCAATCAGCCCCAGCATTTT	CASRVGGGGSNQPQHF
.	TRBV12-3/TRBV12-4	TRBJ1-1	.	TGTGCCAGCAGCCTCGGGCTTCTCGTACGAGCTTTCTTT	CASSLGLLVRAFF
many	TRBV19	TRBJ2-5	TRBD1	TGTGCCAGTAGAATCCGGGACAGCGAAGAGACCCAGTACTTC	CASRIRDSEETQYF
few	TRBV19	TRBJ1-5	.	TGTGCCAGTAGTATAGTTGGGCCCGGGCAGCCCCAGCATTTT	CASSIVGPGQPQHF
few	TRBV12-3/TRBV12-4	TRBJ1-3	TRBD1	TGTGCCAGCAGAGAGCAGGGGGAGGTCTTCTCTGGAAACACCATATATTTT	CASREQGEVFSGNTIYF
.	TRBV6-1	TRBJ2-5	.	TGTGCCAGCAGTATATCGAGATACCAAGAGACCCAGTACTTC	CASSISRYQETQYF
few	TRBV12-3/TRBV12-4	TRBJ2-5	.	TGTGCCAGCAGTGCCTCCAACGGGGGGACCCAGTACTTC	CASSASNGGTQYF
.	TRBV27	TRBJ1-1	.	TGTGCCAGCAGTTTACAGGGAGGGGTTGAAGCTTTCTTT	CASSLQGGVEAFF
.	TRBV6-2/TRBV6-3	TRBJ1-3	.	TGTGCCAGCAGGCCCTCTGAGGCCAGGGGAAACACCATATATTTT	CASRPSEARGNTIYF
.	TRBV15	TRBJ1-5	.	TGTGCCACCAGCAGAGATTTGGATCAGCCCCAGCATTTT	CATSRDLDQPQHF
.	TRBV6-1	TRBJ2-7	TRBD2	TGTGCCAGCAGTGAAGCGCATAGCGGGAGAAACTACGAGCAGTACTTC	CASSEAHSGRNYEQYF
once	TRBV5-1	TRBJ2-5	TRBD2	TGCGCCAGCAGCTCGGGACTAGCGGGAGACAAGACCCAGTACTTC	CASSSGLAGDKTQYF
.	TRBV28	TRBJ1-1	.	TGTGCCAGCAGCCCGTTTTCAGTAAACACTGAAGCTTTCTTT	CASSPFSVNTEAFF
few	TRBV20-1	TRBJ1-1	.	TGCAGTGCTAGAGATAGTTCGCGGACAAATGAAGCTTTCTTT	CSARDSSRTNEAFF
few	TRBV30	TRBJ2-2	.	TGTGCCTGGAGTTTAGGAGGGCTCACCGGGGAGCTGTTTTTT	CAWSLGGLTGELFF
many	TRBV2	TRBJ1-2	TRBD1	TGTGCCAGCAGGGGACAGGGGAAGGGTGGCTACACCTTC	CASRGQGKGGYTF
.	TRBV10-3	TRBJ2-7	TRBD1	TGTGCCATCAGTGAGAAGGGGGGACAGGCCTTCTACGAGCAGTACTTC	CAISEKGGQAFYEQYF
.	TRBV5-1	TRBJ1-4	.	TGTGCCAGCAGCTTAGGGCAGTCTAATGAAAAACTGTTTTTT	CASSLGQSNEKLFF
.	TRBV2	TRBJ2-3	TRBD2	TGTGCCAGCAGTAAACTAGCGGGAGCCACAGATACGCAGTATTTT	CASSKLAGATDTQYF
few	TRBV6-1	TRBJ2-7	TRBD1	TGTGCCAGCAGCCGCGGGACAGGGGGCTTTGTGTACGAGCAGTACTTC	CASSRGTGGFVYEQYF
.	TRBV12-3/TRBV12-4	TRBJ1-1	.	TGTGCCAGCAGTGGGGGGGGGCGGACAGCTTTCTTT	CASSGGGRTAFF
.	TRBV28	TRBJ2-4	.	TGTGCCAGCAGTTCCTTACTAACTACCTCCGGTCCCAAAAACATTCAGTACTTC	CASSSLLTTSGPKNIQYF
few	TRBV6-1	TRBJ2-7	TRBD1	TGTGCCAGCAGTGAATTTCCGACAGGGGGTCGCTACGAGCAGTACTTC	CASSEFPTGGRYEQYF
.	TRBV6-2/TRBV6-3	TRBJ2-7	.	TGTGCCAGCAGTTACCCCCCAGGGAACGAGCAGTACTTC	CASSYPPGNEQYF
few	TRBV20-1	TRBJ2-7	.	TGCAGTGGGCAGGGGACAAGCTACGAGCAGTACTTC	CSGQGTSYEQYF
many	TRBV11-1	TRBJ1-2	TRBD1	TGTGCCAGCAGCGGTGGTCGGGACAGGGTGCGGCGGAACTATGGCTACACCTTC	CASSGGRDRVRRNYGYTF
few	TRBV25-1	TRBJ1-1	TRBD1	TGTGCCAGCAGGAAAAGGGACAGTGCGCCTGAAGCTTTCTTT	CASRKRDSAPEAFF
few	TRBV5-1	TRBJ1-3	.	TGCGCCAGCAGCGGCGGGGGGATCTCCGGAAACACCATATATTTT	CASSGGGISGNTIYF
few	TRBV6-4	TRBJ1-5	.	TGTGCCAGCAGTTACGGGACAACTCAGCCCCAGCATTTT	CASSYGTTQPQHF
few	TRBV12-3/TRBV12-4	TRBJ1-1	.	TGTGCCAGCAGTTTGAAAGGGACCGGCACTGAAGCTTTCTTT	CASSLKGTGTEAFF
.	TRBV20-1	TRBJ2-5	TRBD1	TGCAGTGCTCGGACAGGGGGCATGGAGACCCAGTACTTC	CSARTGGMETQYF
few	TRBV5-1	TRBJ2-3	.	TGCGCCAGCAGCCTGAGTTCTAGCGCAGATACGCAGTATTTT	CASSLSSSADTQYF
once	TRBV29-1	TRBJ2-1	TRBD2	TGCAGCGTCCTCCCGGGACTAACCTCCTACAATGAGCAGTTCTTC	CSVLPGLTSYNEQFF
.	TRBV19	TRBJ2-7	TRBD2	TGTGCCAGTAGTATGGAGGGCGGGGGGGCCTACGAGCAGTACTTC	CASSMEGGGAYEQYF
few	TRBV5-1	TRBJ1-2	.	TGCGCCAGCAGCCTCGCGCCTTGGACAGATAACTATGGCTACACCTTC	CASSLAPWTDNYGYTF
.	TRBV27	TRBJ2-7	TRBD1	TGTGCCAGCAGACCGACAGGGGGCGACGAGCAGTACTTC	CASRPTGGDEQYF
.	TRBV20-1	TRBJ1-2	.	TGCAGTGCTAGAGACACAATAGGCTATGGCTACACCTTC	CSARDTIGYGYTF
.	TRBV28	TRBJ1-2	.	TGTGCCAGCAGTGATCGGAGGTTCGGCTATGGCTACACCTTC	CASSDRRFGYGYTF
few	TRBV30	TRBJ1-1	TRBD1	TGTGCCTCCACAGGGGGCTTCACTGAAGCTTTCTTT	CASTGGFTEAFF
.	TRBV12-3/TRBV12-4	TRBJ1-1	TRBD1	TGTGCCAGCAGCCCGACCGTCAGGGGGTTGGCTTTCTTT	CASSPTVRGLAFF
many	TRBV7-3	TRBJ1-2	.	TGTGCCAGCAGCCTGGACGGCGACTATGGCTACACCTTC	CASSLDGDYGYTF
.	TRBV28	TRBJ1-2	.	TGTGCCAGCAGGCGATCGGGGGGGCGCGGCTACACCTTC	CASRRSGGRGYTF
many	TRBV28	TRBJ1-5	TRBD1	TGTGCCAGCAGTTTAGGAGGACAGGGGCGTAGAAAGCAGCCCCAGCATTTT	CASSLGGQGRRKQPQHF
few	TRBV5-1	TRBJ2-7	TRBD1	TGCGCCAGCAGCTTGGGCGACAGGGGGTGGGCCTACGAGCAGTACTTC	CASSLGDRGWAYEQYF
.	TRBV19	TRBJ1-5	TRBD1	TGTGCCAGTAGTATATCCGGGACAGGGATTGGGCCCCAGCATTTT	CASSISGTGIGPQHF